The 29 T cell receptor beta chains given below trace back to one sample, sequenced in a study of blood T cell repertoires in COVID-19 (dated by TCRdb to about 2020). The library came from the immunoSEQ multiplex PCR assay. The immuneACCESS repertoire file appears here via TCRdb, limited to in-frame rearrangements. These files lack a portion of the clones; in checked studies, under half of the deficit traces to unresolved V genes, and the cause of the others is not known. The sample table lists 110,000 to 150,000 clones, approximately 79% of them with a count of one. The ten top clones hold roughly 8.6% of the sample. The specimen sequenced was peripheral blood. The receptors here all came from a man aged 50 to 60 with active or convalescent COVID-19.

The chain is built from TRBV11-3 and TRBJ2-5, with D unclear. Germline CDR1 reads SGHNT; CDR2 reads YENEEA. Trimming shortened V by 2 bases and J by 3 bases, and 10 bases separated the two germline ends. This CDR3 is built from 14 residues. The CDR3: CASSLTSNKETQYF. The CDR3, as DNA: TGTGCCAGCAGCTTAACGAGTAATAAAGAGACCCAGTACTTC.

This chain joins TRBV9 and TRBJ2-4; 11 nucleotides match TRBD2. Germline loops: CDR1 SGDLS, CDR2 YYNGEE. The CDR3 runs to 18 residues. Trimming cost V 4 bases and J 3 bases; bases outside gene matches: 12. The CDR3 nucleotides are TGTGCCAGCAGCCCGTCGGTGGGGCTAGCGGGAGGCAAAAACATTCAGTACTTC. Its translation is CASSPSVGLAGGKNIQYF.

V gene TRBV6-5 combines with J gene TRBJ1-1, with D uncertain. Trimming removed 2 bases at V and 4 bases at J, with 11 bases between. The CDR3 length is 14 residues. The germline V gene has CDR1 MNHEY and CDR2 SVGAGI. CDR3: CASSYNRGSTEAFF. Written as DNA, the CDR3 is TGTGCCAGCAGTTACAATCGGGGAAGCACTGAAGCTTTCTTT.

The chain uses TRBV3-1 (or the pseudogene TRBV3-2) and TRBJ1-2; D is perhaps TRBD1 (6 bases). The germline gives CDR1 LGHDT, CDR2 YNNKEL (reference sequence). V was clipped by 1 base and J by 4 bases, with 16 bases between them. The CDR3 extends over 16 amino acids. The CDR3 sequence: CASSQGAPGALYGYTF. Here the CDR3 DNA reads TGTGCCAGCAGCCAAGGGGCCCCAGGGGCCCTCTATGGCTACACCTTC.

V gene TRBV21-1 combines with J gene TRBJ2-5; TRBD1, the table's D call, lacks a check against the DNA. TRBV21-1 is described as a pseudogene. This CDR3 has 13 amino acids. DNA for the CDR3: TGTGCCAGCAGCTCACAGGGGGGGGAGACCCAGTACTTC. Its translation: CASSSQGGETQYF.

This clone has only a few counts. In DNA form, the CDR3 reads TGTGCCAGTAGCCGTGAGGGCCGTGATGTCGATGAGCAGTTCTTC. Its translation is CASSREGRDVDEQFF. This sequence joins TRBV19 and TRBJ2-1, with a possible D match to TRBD2 (5 bases). Between the trimmed V and J ends, which lost 6 bases and 8 bases, there was a span of 20 bases. Per germline, CDR1 LNHDA and CDR2 SQIVND (reference sequence). This CDR3 spans 15 amino acids.

The chain combines TRBV5-1 with TRBJ1-3; D is uncertain. The V gene lost 5 bases and the J gene lost 2 bases, with 8 bases spanning the gap. Germline CDR1 reads SGHRS; CDR2 reads YFSETQ. The CDR3 loop spans 13 amino acids. The CDR3 DNA reads TGCGCCAGCAGTGGGAGTCCTGGAAACACCATATATTTT. Amino acid sequence: CASSGSPGNTIYF.

V and J are TRBV14 and TRBJ2-1; a possible D gene is TRBD2 (6 bases). The CDR3 contains 14 residues. Germline V gives CDR1 SGHDN, CDR2 FVKESK. The V end was cut by 4 bases, the J end by 3 bases, with 10 bases between. The CDR3 spells CASSPLANYNEQFF. DNA for the CDR3: TGTGCCAGCAGCCCTCTAGCGAACTACAATGAGCAGTTCTTC.

V is TRBV2 and J is TRBJ1-5; D is perhaps TRBD1 (6 bases). CDR1 SNHLY and CDR2 FYNNEI come from the germline V gene. V lost 8 bases and J 7 bases, leaving 15 bases between the germline ends. This CDR3 has 13 residues. The CDR3 reads CASVGEGGQPQHF. In DNA, the CDR3 is TGTGCCAGCGTTGGGGAGGGGGGGCAGCCCCAGCATTTT.

The V and J genes are TRBV19 and TRBJ2-1; TRBD2 aligns across 13 bases. Germline V gene data show CDR1 as LNHDA and CDR2 as SQIVND (reference sequence). The CDR3 consists of 17 residues. V gave up 8 bases and J gave up 0 bases; unmatched junction bases: 7. The chain's CDR3 is CASSQTSGRISYNEQFF. The CDR3 DNA reads as TGTGCCAGTTCCCAGACTAGCGGGAGGATCTCCTACAATGAGCAGTTCTTC.

This clone has a count of ten or more. This chain joins TRBV28 and TRBJ2-7, with TRBD2 matching over 8 bases. This CDR3 has 16 amino acids. With V trimmed by 3 bases and J by 4 bases, 11 bases remained unmatched. CDR1 is MDHEN, CDR2 SYDVKM, per germline. The CDR3 protein is CASSFSSGTGGYEQYF. CDR3 nucleotide sequence: TGTGCCAGCAGTTTCAGCTCCGGGACGGGGGGGTACGAGCAGTACTTC.

The chain uses TRBV6-6 and TRBJ2-7; perhaps TRBD2 as D (5 bases). V dropped 2 bases and J dropped 2 bases, with 16 bases sitting between them. Germline assignment: CDR1 MNHNY and CDR2 SVGAGI (reference sequence). This CDR3 contains 16 residues. This CDR3 is CASSYTSRTPPYEQYF. The CDR3 DNA is TGTGCCAGCAGTTACACCTCTCGGACTCCCCCCTACGAGCAGTACTTC.

The CDR3 DNA sequence: TGTGCCAGCAGCGGTCCCCGGGGGGTCACAGAGACCCAGTACTTC. It specifies CASSGPRGVTETQYF. V and J are TRBV9 and TRBJ2-5; 7 bases fit TRBD2. CDR3 size: 15 residues. The V segment lost 3 bases and the J segment 4 bases; nucleotides outside the gene matches: 9. Per germline, CDR1 SGDLS and CDR2 YYNGEE.

This chain joins TRBV28 and TRBJ1-4; 7 bases line up with TRBD1. Losses at the gene ends were 5 bases for V and 7 bases for J; bases not matched to a gene: 10. Germline CDR1 reads MDHEN; CDR2 reads SYDVKM. This CDR3 comprises 15 residues. The CDR3: CASSPTRGLSEKLFF. The CDR3 DNA reads TGTGCCAGCAGTCCTACCAGGGGGTTAAGTGAAAAACTGTTTTTT.

This clone showed up just a few times. V gene TRBV19 combines with J gene TRBJ2-5; 9 bases map to TRBD1. Germline V gene data show CDR1 as LNHDA and CDR2 as SQIVND (reference sequence). V lost 7 bases and J lost 2; bases outside the gene matches: 5. This CDR3 has 14 amino acids. The CDR3 region has the DNA TGTGCCAGTACCGTGACAGGGGGTCAAGAGACCCAGTACTTC. As protein: CASTVTGGQETQYF.

The chain employs TRBV27 and TRBJ2-7; 9 bases are shared with TRBD2. Per germline, CDR1 MNHEY and CDR2 SMNVEV (reference sequence). The V gene end was trimmed by 6 bases and the J gene end by 7 bases; junction bases not matched to a gene: 19. This CDR3 is 17 amino acids long. CDR3 in amino acids: CASRDLARREGLWEQYF. In nucleotides, the CDR3 is TGTGCCAGCAGGGATTTAGCCCGGCGGGAGGGCCTTTGGGAGCAGTACTTC.

J is TRBJ2-5 and V is TRBV27; 12 bases agree with TRBD1. The V and J ends lost 4 bases and 4 bases, in that order; junction bases with no gene match: 10. CDR3 length equals 17 residues. From germline, CDR1 is MNHEY and CDR2 SMNVEV (reference sequence). CDR3 region: CASSSSRDRGRVETQYF. The CDR3 coding sequence is TGTGCCAGCAGTTCCTCCCGGGACAGGGGGCGAGTAGAGACCCAGTACTTC.

The chain couples TRBV21-1 to TRBJ1-2; the DNA was not used to check the table's D call, TRBD1. TRBV21-1 is shown as a pseudogene. The length of the CDR3 is 15 residues. CDR3 sequence reads: CASSGTGGASYGYTF. As DNA, the CDR3 is TGTGCCAGCAGTGGGACAGGGGGCGCCAGCTATGGCTACACCTTC.

The V call is TRBV5-1, the J call TRBJ2-6; weak D call: TRBD1 (5 bases). This CDR3 region has 15 residues. The V and J ends lost 1 base and 2 bases respectively, with 7 bases between them. The V gene's germline CDR1 is SGHRS and CDR2 YFSETQ. The CDR3 loop is CASSLKGTGANVLTF. Written as DNA, the CDR3 is TGCGCCAGCAGCTTGAAGGGGACTGGGGCCAACGTCCTGACTTTC.

The chain joins TRBV7-9 to TRBJ2-5; the match to TRBD2 covers 12 bases. Germline CDR1 is SEHNR and CDR2 is FQNEAQ (reference sequence). Trimming removed 8 bases from V and 5 bases from J; junction bases left unmatched: 12. The CDR3 is 16 amino acids. The CDR3 spells CASGGPSGRAGETQYF. In nucleotides, the CDR3 is TGTGCCAGCGGCGGTCCTAGCGGGAGGGCCGGGGAGACCCAGTACTTC.

The chain is built from TRBV7-9 and TRBJ2-7; 9 bases are a match to TRBD2. The CDR3 has 16 residues. J gave up 6 bases and V 5 bases, and 14 bases lay outside the gene matches. Germline V gene data show CDR1 as SEHNR and CDR2 as FQNEAQ (reference sequence). This CDR3 is CASSRRGGAGGSEQYF. In DNA form, the CDR3 reads TGTGCCAGCAGCCGACGGGGTGGAGCGGGAGGATCCGAGCAGTACTTC.

This rearrangement joins TRBV12-1 to TRBJ1-4. TRBV12-1 is a recognized pseudogene. CDR3 length: 15 amino acids. CDR3 loop: CASGWERSTNEKLFF. Here the CDR3 DNA reads TGTGCCAGCGGTTGGGAGAGGTCGACTAATGAAAAACTGTTTTTT.

The chain joins TRBV28 to TRBJ2-1; D might be TRBD1 (5 bases). The CDR3 extends over 17 amino acids. Per the germline V gene, CDR1 is MDHEN and CDR2 is SYDVKM. V dropped 5 bases and J dropped 6 bases, with 23 bases sitting between them. CDR3 in amino acids: CASSPLLGPFGANEQFF. CDR3 bases: TGTGCCAGCAGTCCCCTCCTAGGACCCTTTGGGGCCAATGAGCAGTTCTTC. Using reference TRBV28 and TRBJ2-1 for the parts outside the CDR3, the full variable domain is DVKVTQSSRYLVKRTGEKVFLECVQDMDHENMFWYRQDPGLGLRLIYFSYDVKMKEKGDIPEGYSVSREKKERFSLILESASTNQTSMYLCASSPLLGPFGANEQFFGPGTRLTVL.

In DNA form, the CDR3 reads TGTGCCAGCAGCCAAACAAACAATGAGCAGTTCTTC. It yields the protein CASSQTNNEQFF. The chain links TRBV11-2 to TRBJ2-1; no clear D gene. Germline values: CDR1 SGHAT, CDR2 FQNNGV. This CDR3 region has 12 residues. Trimming took 5 bases from V and 5 from J, leaving 7 bases between them.

This clone was counted only a few times. This sequence joins TRBV7-9 and TRBJ1-6; TRBD1 aligns across 11 bases. Germline lookup yields CDR1 SEHNR and CDR2 FQNEAQ (reference sequence). J gave up 9 bases and V 0 bases, and 1 base lay outside the gene matches. The CDR3 length is 15 residues. The CDR3 is CASSLAGTGGSPLHF. The CDR3 DNA is TGTGCCAGCAGCTTAGCCGGGACAGGGGGTTCACCCCTCCACTTT.

In this sample, this clone turned up a few times. The genes are TRBV28 and TRBJ2-7; no definite D call. The CDR3 extends over 14 amino acids. V dropped 2 bases and J dropped 4 bases, with 12 bases sitting between them. Germline-derived CDR1 and CDR2 are MDHEN and SYDVKM. The CDR3 bases are TGTGCCAGCAGTTTAGTGGAACTAATGTACGAGCAGTACTTC. Protein sequence: CASSLVELMYEQYF.

The gene calls are TRBV29-1 and TRBJ1-2, with TRBD1 identical over 10 bases. This CDR3 is built from 13 residues. V was pared by 7 bases and J by 5 bases, with 7 bases of the junction left unmatched. Per the germline V gene, CDR1 is SQVTM and CDR2 is ANQGSEA. This chain's CDR3 is CSAGQGETYGYTF. The CDR3 coding sequence is TGCAGCGCCGGACAGGGGGAAACTTATGGCTACACCTTC.

The J gene is TRBJ2-7, the V gene TRBV5-1; D is undetermined. V was pared by 5 bases and J by 2 bases, with 5 bases between. The length of the CDR3 is 11 residues. Germline loops: CDR1 SGHRS, CDR2 YFSETQ. The CDR3 protein is CASRQTYEQYF. CDR3 in DNA: TGCGCCAGCAGACAGACCTACGAGCAGTACTTC.

This chain links TRBV5-4 with TRBJ2-2; D is unclear. The germline CDR1 and CDR2 sequences are SGHNT and YYREEE (reference sequence). Trimming pared 1 base from V and 2 bases from J, leaving 6 bases between. The CDR3 length is 14 residues. CDR3 sequence (DNA): TGTGCCAGCAGCTTGTTAGCAAACACCGGGGAGCTGTTTTTT. Translation gives CASSLLANTGELFF.